These 28 T cell receptor beta chains share one sample of origin, sequenced in a study of T cells in Graves' hyperthyroidism and ophthalmopathy. Amplified regions were TCR beta CDR3 sequences from RNA transcripts. A first-round RT-PCR of the TCR CDR3 used the HTBI primer set. Via MiXCR, TCRdb re-called the multiplex PCR reads, giving one row per CDR3 protein. The sample has around 610,000 distinct CDR3 sequences; under 15% are singletons. The specimen sequenced was blood. All receptors derive from a woman in her 40s with Graves' ophthalmopathy.

Turning to this clonotype: With a much larger clone just one base away, this may be a read error. The chain recombines TRBV7-8 with TRBJ1-1; a weak D match, TRBD1 (6 bases). The CDR3 sequence is 14 residues long. Germline CDR1 SGHVS, CDR2 FQNEAQ. The CDR3 is CSSSFGGGVTEAFF. The DNA of the CDR3 is TGTTCCAGCAGCTTTGGGGGCGGCGTCACTGAAGCTTTCTTT.

This clonotype was seen a few times. The chain uses TRBV11-1 and TRBJ2-7; D might be TRBD1 (6 bases). Per germline, CDR1 SGHAT and CDR2 FQDESV (reference sequence). This CDR3 is 17 amino acids long. V lost 5 bases and J lost 0, with 20 bases in between. In DNA, the CDR3 is TGTGCCAGCAGCACACCTCCTGGGACATGGTACTCCTACGAGCAGTACTTC. Protein sequence: CASSTPPGTWYSYEQYF.

This chain joins TRBV11-2 and TRBJ2-7; D tentatively fits TRBD1 or TRBD2 (5 bases each). CDR1 is SGHAT, CDR2 FQNNGV, per germline. The CDR3 is 16 residues long. V lost 6 bases and J 5 bases, leaving 23 bases between the germline ends. The CDR3 DNA sequence: TGTGCCAGCAGTTCGAGGTCGGGGCGGGTATACGACGAGCAGTACTTC. Its protein is CASSSRSGRVYDEQYF. The full variable domain, completed using reference TRBV11-2 and TRBJ2-7, is EAGVAQSPRYKIIEKRQSVAFWCNPISGHATLYWYQQILGQGPKLLIQFQNNGVVDDSQLPKDRFSAERLKGVDSTLKIQPAKLEDSAVYLCASSSRSGRVYDEQYFGPGTRLTVT.

In its sample, this clonotype was seen many times. The DNA of the CDR3 is TGTGCCAGTAACACGGGATTTTCCTACGAGCAGTACTTC. Its translation is CASNTGFSYEQYF. The gene calls are TRBV28 and TRBJ2-7; D possibly corresponds to TRBD2 (5 bases). The CDR3 sequence is 13 residues long. Germline values: CDR1 MDHEN, CDR2 SYDVKM. Trimming took 9 bases from V and 1 from J, leaving 13 bases between them.

This clonotype has ten or more counts. The CDR3 region is CASPPTLLAGVAKNIQYF. The DNA of the CDR3 is TGTGCCAGCCCCCCAACCCTACTAGCGGGAGTGGCCAAAAACATTCAGTACTTC. The chain employs TRBV27 and TRBJ2-4, with 11 bases fitting TRBD2. Germline V gene sequence: CDR1 MNHEY, CDR2 SMNVEV (reference sequence). This CDR3 is built from 18 residues. V was pared by 8 bases and J by 1 base, with 13 bases of the junction left unmatched.

This clonotype was recorded a few times. The CDR3 DNA follows: TGTGCCAGTAGTAGAGGGACAGGGGAGTCGGGGGCCAACGTCCTGACTTTC. It is translated as CASSRGTGESGANVLTF. The chain is built from TRBV19 and TRBJ2-6; 10 positions match TRBD1. CDR1 is LNHDA, CDR2 SQIVND, per germline (reference sequence). J was trimmed by 4 bases and V by 4 bases; bases with no gene match: 7. The CDR3 sequence is 17 residues long. The full variable domain, in which reference TRBV19 and TRBJ2-6 provide the parts outside the CDR3, is DGGITQSPKYLFRKEGQNVTLSCEQNLNHDAMYWYRQDPGQGLRLIYYSQIVNDFQKGDIAEGYSVSREKKESFPLTVTSAQKNPTAFYLCASSRGTGESGANVLTFGAGSRLTVL.

This clonotype was counted many times. CDR3 protein: CAWERGVQETQYF. DNA for the CDR3: TGTGCCTGGGAGCGGGGGGTACAAGAGACCCAGTACTTC. This chain connects TRBV30 to TRBJ2-5; 9 bases align to TRBD2. Germline V gene sequence: CDR1 GTSNPN, CDR2 SVGIG (reference sequence). The length of the CDR3 is 13 residues. V trimming: 5 bases; J trimming: 2 bases; junction bases outside the gene matches: 3.

Many counts were recorded for this clonotype. The V gene is TRBV7-6, the J gene TRBJ1-1; 9 bases align to TRBD1. V trimming: 4 bases; J trimming: 1 base; junction bases outside the gene matches: 10. This CDR3 has 17 residues. Germline V gene sequence: CDR1 SGHVS, CDR2 FNYEAQ. The CDR3 reads CASSSGLGDRANTEAFF. CDR3 in DNA: TGTGCCAGCAGCTCCGGATTGGGGGACAGGGCGAACACTGAAGCTTTCTTT.

In this sample, this clonotype turned up many times. The chain links TRBV6-1 to TRBJ2-4; D perhaps matches TRBD1 (5 bases). This CDR3 contains 12 residues. Germline V gene sequence: CDR1 MNHNS, CDR2 SASEGT. The CDR3 DNA reads as TGTCTACCTGGGGCAACCAAAAACATTCAGTACTTC. Translated: CLPGATKNIQYF.

This clonotype was recorded at least ten times. The chain joins TRBV12-3 or TRBV12-4 to TRBJ2-7, with 9 bases identical to TRBD1. V was pared by 3 bases and J by 5 bases, with 5 bases of the junction left unmatched. The CDR3 totals 14 residues. The CDR3: CASSLGTGRDEQYF. The CDR3 DNA follows: TGTGCCAGCAGTTTGGGGACAGGGCGCGACGAGCAGTACTTC.

This clonotype was seen ten or more times. The chain links TRBV12-3 or TRBV12-4 to TRBJ1-5; weak D call: TRBD1 (6 bases). The CDR3 consists of 18 residues. The V and J ends lost 5 bases and 0 bases respectively, with 20 bases between them. The CDR3 coding sequence is TGTGCCAGCAGTGAGAGGACAGCAGGAATATATAGCAATCAGCCCCAGCATTTT. This gives the protein CASSERTAGIYSNQPQHF.

This rearrangement joins TRBV6-2 or TRBV6-3 to TRBJ1-1; 9 nucleotides align to TRBD1. V dropped 5 bases and J dropped 4; count of bases not matched to a gene: 8. This CDR3 spans 15 amino acids. Per the germline V gene, CDR1 is MNHEY and CDR2 is SVGEGT. The CDR3 spells CASSRRTGVGTEAFF. In DNA form, the CDR3 reads TGTGCCAGCAGTCGTCGGACAGGGGTGGGCACTGAAGCTTTCTTT.

This sequence joins TRBV7-2 and TRBJ1-1, with TRBD1 as a possible D gene (6 bases). This CDR3 has 15 residues. Germline V gene lookup returns CDR1 SGHTA and CDR2 FQGNSA. The V and J ends lost 7 bases and 2 bases respectively, with 17 bases between them. DNA of the CDR3: TGTGCCAGCACCTTCCGTTTGGGGGCTAACACTGAAGCTTTCTTT. It encodes CASTFRLGANTEAFF.

J is TRBJ2-7 and V is TRBV30; 10 bases line up with TRBD2. This CDR3 contains 13 residues. The germline CDR1 and CDR2 sequences are GTSNPN and SVGIG (reference sequence). Unmatched junction bases numbered 2, after V lost 4 bases and J lost 2 bases. The CDR3 reads CAWTGLAAYEQYF. The CDR3 DNA sequence: TGTGCCTGGACAGGACTAGCGGCCTACGAGCAGTACTTC. The entire variable domain, with the rest obtained from reference TRBV30 and TRBJ2-7, is as follows: SQTIHQWPATLVQPVGSPLSLECTVEGTSNPNLYWYRQAAGRGLQLLFYSVGIGQISSEVPQNLSASRPQDRQFILSSKKLLLSDSGFYLCAWTGLAAYEQYFGPGTRLTVT.

This clonotype was seen many times. The chain recombines TRBV9 with TRBJ1-5; D unresolved. CDR1 is SGDLS and CDR2 is YYNGEE in the germline V gene. Trimming pared 0 bases from V and 3 bases from J, leaving 7 bases between. The CDR3 consists of 14 residues. CDR3 amino acids: CASSVEGNNQPQHF. CDR3 coding DNA: TGTGCCAGCAGCGTAGAAGGGAACAATCAGCCCCAGCATTTT.

This clonotype was observed a few times. The chain joins TRBV29-1 to TRBJ2-4; D may match TRBD1 or TRBD2 (5 bases each). Per the germline V gene, CDR1 is SQVTM and CDR2 is ANQGSEA. This CDR3 is built from 15 residues. V dropped 6 bases and J dropped 4 bases, with 19 bases sitting between them. The CDR3 region has the DNA TGCAGCGTCGCCTCGGGGCAGGGCAGGAAAAACATTCAGTACTTC. Translation gives CSVASGQGRKNIQYF.

This clonotype was detected only a few times. The rearrangement uses TRBV29-1 and TRBJ2-4, with D unresolved. Deletions cut 6 bases from V and 0 bases from J, with 12 bases between. The CDR3 consists of 14 residues. The V gene's germline CDR1 is SQVTM and CDR2 ANQGSEA. In DNA form, the CDR3 reads TGCAGCGTCTCAGAGACTCTAGCCAAAAACATTCAGTACTTC. Amino acid sequence: CSVSETLAKNIQYF.

This sequence joins TRBV20-1 and TRBJ2-7, with 13 nucleotides matching TRBD2. The CDR3 is made up of 14 amino acids. The V gene's germline CDR1 is DFQATT and CDR2 SNEGSKA (reference sequence). V dropped 6 bases and J dropped 4; count of bases not matched to a gene: 6. The CDR3 region is CSAGTSGITYEQYF. The CDR3 bases are TGCAGTGCAGGGACTAGCGGGATAACGTACGAGCAGTACTTC.

The chain carries TRBV18 and TRBJ1-2; 7 nucleotides match TRBD1. This CDR3 contains 15 residues. Per the germline V gene, CDR1 is KGHSH and CDR2 is LQKENI. V trimming: 3 bases; J trimming: 7 bases; junction bases outside the gene matches: 11. The chain's CDR3 is CASSPLEQGDGGYTF. The CDR3 DNA sequence: TGTGCCAGCTCACCCCTGGAGCAGGGGGACGGTGGCTACACCTTC.

This clonotype was detected a few times. A much more abundant neighbour one base away suggests this may be a read error. The chain links TRBV20-1 to TRBJ1-1; TRBD1 matches 11 bases. From germline, CDR1 is DFQATT and CDR2 SNEGSKA (reference sequence). V gave up 4 bases and J gave up 3 bases; unmatched junction bases: 7. The CDR3 spans 15 residues. In DNA form, the CDR3 reads TGCAGTGCTACAAGGACAGGGGGCGCGGACACTGAAGCTTTCTTT. Translated: CSATRTGGADTEAFF.

Comment on this clonotype: A read error may account for a junction end that differs from germline. This sequence joins TRBV11-2 and TRBJ2-7; TRBD1 aligns across 11 bases. This CDR3 has 13 residues. Germline lookup yields CDR1 SGHAT and CDR2 FQNNGV. CDR3 region: CASSPGQGAEQHF. CDR3 in DNA: TGTGCCAGCAGCCCCGGACAGGGGGCCGAGCAGCACTTC. Supplemented by reference TRBV11-2 and TRBJ2-7, the full variable domain reads EAGVAQSPRYKIIEKRQSVAFWCNPISGHATLYWYQQILGQGPKLLIQFQNNGVVDDSQLPKDRFSAERLKGVDSTLKIQPAKLEDSAVYLCASSPGQGAEQHFGPGTRLTVT.

This clonotype was seen a handful of times. The chain employs TRBV6-1 and TRBJ2-2; D is undetermined. CDR1 MNHNS and CDR2 SASEGT come from the germline V gene. This CDR3 contains 15 residues. Trimming took 7 bases from V and 2 from J, leaving 14 bases between them. The CDR3 region is CASTPVGSNTGELFF. The CDR3 DNA sequence: TGTGCCAGCACCCCGGTCGGCAGTAACACCGGGGAGCTGTTTTTT.

This clonotype appeared many times. The chain uses TRBV6-2 or TRBV6-3 and TRBJ1-5, with D tentatively TRBD1 (6 bases). Looked up from germline, CDR1 is MNHEY and CDR2 is SVGEGT. With 5 bases removed from V and 0 bases from J, the gap between germline ends came to 23 bases. This CDR3 has 19 residues. The CDR3 coding sequence is TGTGCCAGCAGTACCCGAAGGGGGACGAACGATTATAGCAATCAGCCCCAGCATTTT. Its translation is CASSTRRGTNDYSNQPQHF.

The sample holds many counts of this clonotype. The DNA of the CDR3 is TGTGCCAGCAGTGAAGGGGTAAGCGGAGATTACGAGCAGTACTTC. Translated: CASSEGVSGDYEQYF. The genes are TRBV6-1 and TRBJ2-7, with D perhaps TRBD2 (5 bases). The germline gives CDR1 MNHNS, CDR2 SASEGT. V was trimmed by 1 base and J by 4 bases, leaving 14 bases between them. The CDR3 has 15 residues.

This clonotype occurred a few times. The chain recombines TRBV6-1 with TRBJ2-2, with D unclear. Trimming pared 6 bases from V and 2 bases from J, leaving 10 bases between. The CDR3 has 14 residues. Per the germline V gene, CDR1 is MNHNS and CDR2 is SASEGT. The CDR3 loop reads CASSHTPNTGELFF. The CDR3 bases are TGTGCCAGCAGCCATACACCCAACACCGGGGAGCTGTTTTTT.

The chain is built from TRBV6-1 and TRBJ1-6, with D tentatively TRBD1 (6 bases). Germline CDR1 is MNHNS and CDR2 is SASEGT. Trimming stripped 0 bases from V and 9 bases from J, with 18 bases between. The CDR3 has 17 residues. This CDR3 reads CASSEAPQGLITSPLHF. CDR3 coding DNA: TGTGCCAGCAGTGAAGCCCCACAGGGATTGATAACTTCACCCCTCCACTTT.

This clonotype has just a few counts. The rearrangement links TRBV12-3 or TRBV12-4 to TRBJ2-5; 14 nucleotides align to TRBD2. This CDR3 has 17 residues. The V gene end was trimmed by 5 bases and the J gene end by 3 bases; junction bases not matched to a gene: 8. For the CDR3, the DNA is TGTGCCAGCAGTCCAGAGACTAGCGGGAGGGTTAAAGAGACCCAGTACTTC. Translation gives CASSPETSGRVKETQYF.

This clonotype appeared a few times. The V gene is TRBV10-1, the J gene TRBJ2-2; TRBD1 aligns across 11 bases. This CDR3 has 15 residues. Germline values: CDR1 WNHNN, CDR2 SYGVQD (reference sequence). V lost 4 bases, J lost 4 bases, and 2 bases stayed unmatched. The DNA of the CDR3 is TGCGCCAGCAGTGGGGGACAGGGGGGCACCGGGGAGCTGTTTTTT. Protein sequence: CASSGGQGGTGELFF.